The rows below give T cell receptor beta chains drawn from one sample of a study of T cell changes during pregnancy in multiple sclerosis. Sequencing was performed with immunoSEQ multiplex PCR; in TCRdb, only in-frame clones are kept and a portion is missing. The sample has about 30,000 clones; 92% are singletons. The specimen comprised peripheral blood, sampled in the first trimester of pregnancy. The receptor source for this set is a female donor in good health, enrolled as a control in a pregnancy study. Both conserved end residues are part of each CDR3. The D gene is left open where the match is weak. Some rows mark clone size as missing; the rest say once, few, many or name a class of expanded clone.

v_call	j_call	d_call	clone_size	cdr3_nt	cdr3_aa
TRBV11-3	TRBJ2-1	TRBD2	NA	TGTGCCAGCAGCTTAAGCGGGATTTCCTACAATGAGCAGTTCTTC	CASSLSGISYNEQFF
TRBV30	TRBJ1-1	TRBD1	NA	TGTGCCTGGAGCAGTAAACCGGGACAGGGGGGGACTGAAGCTTTCTTT	CAWSSKPGQGGTEAFF
TRBV5-4	TRBJ1-1	NA	NA	TGTGCCAGCAGCTTGGCTGGGGGCTCGGTCACTGAAGCTTTCTTT	CASSLAGGSVTEAFF
TRBV18	TRBJ1-2	TRBD1	NA	TGTGCCAGCTCACCGGGACAGACTAACTATGGCTACACCTTC	CASSPGQTNYGYTF
TRBV15	TRBJ1-5	NA	NA	TGTGCCACCAGCAGCTACGGGTATAGTCAGCCCCAGCATTTT	CATSSYGYSQPQHF
TRBV19	TRBJ2-2	TRBD2	NA	TGTGCCAGTAGTAGGCGGAACAGCGGGAGAAATTGGGGGGAGCTGTTTTTT	CASSRRNSGRNWGELFF
TRBV5-1	TRBJ1-4	NA	NA	TGCGCCAGCAGCAATTCGGACAAGGGGGACGAAAAACTGTTTTTT	CASSNSDKGDEKLFF
TRBV7-7	TRBJ2-5	TRBD1	few	TGTGCTAGCAGCTCGACAGGGGCAGAGACCCAGTACTTC	CASSSTGAETQYF
TRBV7-2	TRBJ2-7	TRBD2	NA	TGTGCCAGCAGCGCACTAGCGGGGGGGCCGTACGAGCAGTACTTC	CASSALAGGPYEQYF
TRBV7-9	TRBJ2-1	TRBD2	NA	TGTGCCAGCCAGGCGGGAGGTATGGATGAGCAGTTCTTC	CASQAGGMDEQFF
TRBV18	TRBJ1-4	TRBD1	NA	TGTGCCAGCTCACCCGGACAGGTTCGAGAAAAACTGTTTTTT	CASSPGQVREKLFF
TRBV2	TRBJ2-3	TRBD2	NA	TGTGCCAGCACCCGGGGGGGGTATAGCACAGATACGCAGTATTTT	CASTRGGYSTDTQYF
TRBV7-2	TRBJ2-2	TRBD2	NA	TGTGCCAGCAGCAATCTAGCGGGGGCCCGCTTGGGGGAGCTGTTTTTT	CASSNLAGARLGELFF
TRBV6-5	TRBJ2-7	NA	once	TGTGCCAGTCTCGACAGGAAAGGCGAGCAGTACTTC	CASLDRKGEQYF
TRBV7-6	TRBJ2-5	TRBD2	NA	TGTGCCAGCAGCTTAGTTCCACTAGCGGGGGGGCGAGGGATCGAGACCCAGTACTTC	CASSLVPLAGGRGIETQYF
TRBV28	TRBJ2-1	NA	NA	TGTGCCAGCAATAGTTACAATGAGCAGTTCTTC	CASNSYNEQFF
TRBV7-2	TRBJ2-1	TRBD2	NA	TGTGCCAGCAGCCGGACTAGCATCCCGTTCTTC	CASSRTSIPFF
TRBV11-2	TRBJ2-7	TRBD1	NA	TGTGCCAGCAGCCCTGGACAGGGGCGAGAGCAGTACTTC	CASSPGQGREQYF
TRBV6-1	TRBJ2-7	NA	once	TGTGCCAGCAGTGAAAAGGGCCCAGGGGAACTCTACGAGCAGTACTTC	CASSEKGPGELYEQYF
TRBV27	TRBJ1-2	TRBD1	NA	TGTGCCAGCAGTTTACGAGGGGGCGACTATGGCTACACCTTC	CASSLRGGDYGYTF
TRBV11-3	TRBJ2-3	NA	NA	TGTGCCAGCAGCTTCCGACAGAGCACAGATACGCAGTATTTT	CASSFRQSTDTQYF
TRBV2	TRBJ1-1	NA	NA	TGTGCCAGGACGGGGGAGGACACTGAAGCTTTCTTT	CARTGEDTEAFF
TRBV27	TRBJ1-4	TRBD1	NA	TGTGCCAGCAGTTTTGGGCCAGGGGGCGCTGGGGAAAAACTGTTTTTT	CASSFGPGGAGEKLFF
TRBV7-6	TRBJ2-3	TRBD1	NA	TGTGCCAGCAGCTTAGGACAGGGGGGAAACACAGATACGCAGTATTTT	CASSLGQGGNTDTQYF
TRBV29-1	TRBJ1-5	NA	NA	TGCAGCGTTGTGGCGGGCGGCAACGGGCCCCAGCATTTT	CSVVAGGNGPQHF
TRBV7-9	TRBJ2-5	TRBD1	NA	TGTGCCAGCAGCTTAGAGACAGGGAAAGAGACCCAGTACTTC	CASSLETGKETQYF
TRBV4-2	TRBJ2-5	TRBD2	NA	TGTGCCAGCAGCCAAGGTCTAGCGGGAGGAGGGGAAGAGACCCAGTACTTC	CASSQGLAGGGEETQYF
TRBV25-1	TRBJ1-1	NA	NA	TGTGCCAGCAGTGGTGGGGGGGATGAAGCTTTCTTT	CASSGGGDEAFF
TRBV6-5	TRBJ2-1	TRBD2	NA	TGTGCCAGCAGTTCGGGACTAGCGACCTCCAATGAGCAGTTCTTC	CASSSGLATSNEQFF
TRBV25-1	TRBJ2-5	NA	NA	TGTGCCAGCAGATCCACGGTCGGAGTACAAGAGACCCAGTACTTC	CASRSTVGVQETQYF
TRBV6-5	TRBJ2-3	NA	NA	TGTGCCAGCAGTTACTCCTTGTACAGTGCGGATACGCAGTATTTT	CASSYSLYSADTQYF
TRBV29-1	TRBJ2-7	TRBD1	NA	TGCAGCGTCTCAGGTTTACAGGGGATTTCCTACGAGCAGTACTTC	CSVSGLQGISYEQYF
TRBV11-3	TRBJ2-3	TRBD2	NA	TGTGCCAGCAGCGAGAGCCCGGGACTAGCGGGAGGGGGCACAGATACGCAGTATTTT	CASSESPGLAGGGTDTQYF
TRBV7-9	TRBJ2-7	TRBD2	NA	TGTGCCAGCAGCCCCCCGGGGGGGTTCAAGCAGTACTTC	CASSPPGGFKQYF
TRBV6-1	TRBJ1-4	TRBD1	NA	TGTGCCAGCAGGACTACAGGGGGCGGTAATGAAAAACTGTTTTTT	CASRTTGGGNEKLFF
TRBV10-3	TRBJ2-7	TRBD1	NA	TGTGCCATCAGTGAGCCGGGACAGGGGGCCAACGAGCAGTACTTC	CAISEPGQGANEQYF
TRBV5-4	TRBJ1-2	NA	NA	TGTGCCAGCAGCCCGGGGGGCCAGAAATATGGCTACACCTTC	CASSPGGQKYGYTF
TRBV18	TRBJ1-1	NA	NA	TGTGCCAGCTCGCTAGTCACAGGGATGAACACTGAAGCTTTCTTT	CASSLVTGMNTEAFF
TRBV7-8	TRBJ2-2	TRBD1	NA	TGTGCCAGCAGCTTCGGGACAGGGCGAACCGGGGAGCTGTTTTTT	CASSFGTGRTGELFF
TRBV7-9	TRBJ1-1	TRBD1	NA	TGTGCCAGCAGCTCCACAGGGGTGGGTAACACTGAAGCTTTCTTT	CASSSTGVGNTEAFF
TRBV5-1	TRBJ2-6	TRBD2	NA	TGCGCCAGCAGCTCCGGCCTGACTAGCATTGGGACCTCTGGGGCCAACGTCCTGACTTTC	CASSSGLTSIGTSGANVLTF
TRBV6-1	TRBJ1-4	TRBD1	NA	TGTGCCAGCAGTGTCCGACAGGGCGAAAAACTGTTTTTT	CASSVRQGEKLFF
TRBV6-1	TRBJ2-7	TRBD1	NA	TGTGCCAGCAGTGGAGGACAGGACTACGAGCAGTACTTC	CASSGGQDYEQYF
TRBV25-1	TRBJ2-1	TRBD1	NA	TGTGCCACCCCGGGACAGTACAATGAGCAGTTCTTC	CATPGQYNEQFF
TRBV7-7	TRBJ2-3	TRBD2	NA	TGTGCCAGCAGCTCGGGAAGGGGAGGGCCGGGAGATACGCAGTATTTT	CASSSGRGGPGDTQYF
TRBV7-9	TRBJ2-3	TRBD2	NA	TGTGCCAGCAGCTTAGGGACTAGCGTTAGCACAGATACGCAGTATTTT	CASSLGTSVSTDTQYF